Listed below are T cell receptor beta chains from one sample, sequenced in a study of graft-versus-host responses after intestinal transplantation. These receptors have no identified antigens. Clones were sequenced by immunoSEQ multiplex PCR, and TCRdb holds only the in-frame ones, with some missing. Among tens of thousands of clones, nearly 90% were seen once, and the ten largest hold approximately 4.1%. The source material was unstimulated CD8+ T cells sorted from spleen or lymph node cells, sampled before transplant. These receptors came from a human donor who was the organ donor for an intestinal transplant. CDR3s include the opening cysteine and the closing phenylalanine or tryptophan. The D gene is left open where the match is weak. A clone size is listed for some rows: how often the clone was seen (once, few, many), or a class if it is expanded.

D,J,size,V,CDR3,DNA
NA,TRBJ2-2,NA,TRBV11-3,CASRSRGTGELFF,TGTGCCAGCAGATCCCGGGGCACCGGGGAGCTGTTTTTT
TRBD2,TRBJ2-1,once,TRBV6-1,CASSAPFGGGRDNEQFF,TGTGCCAGCAGTGCTCCCTTTGGGGGGGGGAGGGACAATGAGCAGTTCTTC
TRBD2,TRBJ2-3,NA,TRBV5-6,CASSPAGGPPDTQYF,TGTGCCAGCAGCCCCGCGGGGGGGCCGCCTGATACGCAGTATTTT
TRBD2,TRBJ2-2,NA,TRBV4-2,CASSHVTKRGGGDGELFF,TGTGCCAGCAGCCACGTTACTAAGCGGGGGGGCGGTGACGGGGAGCTGTTTTTT
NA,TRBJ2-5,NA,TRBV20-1,CSPRTGETQYF,TGCAGTCCTCGGACTGGAGAGACCCAGTACTTC
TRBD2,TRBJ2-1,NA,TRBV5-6,CASSGTSGGLDEQFF,TGTGCCAGCAGCGGGACTAGCGGGGGGCTGGATGAGCAGTTCTTC
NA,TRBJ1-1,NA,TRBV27,CASSTLQTGTLKKAFF,TGTGCCAGCAGTACTCTGCAGACCGGGACTCTAAAGAAAGCTTTCTTT
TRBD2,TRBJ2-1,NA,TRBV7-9,CASSRPAGGLGDEQFF,TGTGCCAGCAGCCGCCCCGCGGGGGGGCTTGGTGATGAGCAGTTCTTC
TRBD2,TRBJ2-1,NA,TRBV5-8,CASSSEGLAIGNEQFF,TGTGCCAGCAGTTCGGAAGGACTAGCGATTGGTAATGAGCAGTTCTTC
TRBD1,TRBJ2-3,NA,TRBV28,CASSFIQGAGTDTQYF,TGTGCCAGCAGTTTTATCCAGGGGGCTGGCACAGATACGCAGTATTTT
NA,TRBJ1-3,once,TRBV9,CASSQGGSGNTIYF,TGTGCCAGCAGCCAAGGGGGCTCTGGAAACACCATATATTTT
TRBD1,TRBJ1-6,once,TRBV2,CASSEGTQGRDSPLHF,TGTGCCAGCAGTGAAGGAACACAGGGGCGGGATTCACCCCTCCACTTT
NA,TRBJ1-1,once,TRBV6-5,CASSYRTRGTEAFF,TGTGCCAGCAGTTACAGGACCCGCGGGACTGAAGCTTTCTTT
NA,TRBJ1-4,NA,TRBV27,CASNIAGPATNEKLFF,TGTGCCAGCAACATCGCAGGGCCCGCAACTAATGAAAAACTGTTTTTT
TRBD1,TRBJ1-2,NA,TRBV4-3,CASSQEHSATGGSNYGYTF,TGCGCCAGCAGCCAAGAACACTCGGCCACAGGGGGGTCGAACTATGGCTACACCTTC
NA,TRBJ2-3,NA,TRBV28,CASQGWGTSTDTQYF,TGTGCCTCTCAGGGATGGGGGACAAGCACAGATACGCAGTATTTT
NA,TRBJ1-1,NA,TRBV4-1,CASSQEGRRTEAFF,TGCGCCAGCAGCCAAGAAGGAAGGAGAACTGAAGCTTTCTTT
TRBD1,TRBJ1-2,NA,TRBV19,CASTEDRGHGYTF,TGTGCCAGTACCGAGGACAGGGGGCATGGCTACACCTTC
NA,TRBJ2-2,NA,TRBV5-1,CASSLAPERELFF,TGCGCCAGCAGCTTGGCCCCAGAAAGGGAGCTGTTTTTT
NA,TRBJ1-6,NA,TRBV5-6,CASSRREDSDSPLHF,TGTGCCAGCAGCCGGAGGGAGGATTCAGATTCACCCCTCCACTTT
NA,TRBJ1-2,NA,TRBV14,CASSHPTPTSGYTF,TGTGCCAGCAGCCATCCGACCCCGACAAGTGGCTACACCTTC
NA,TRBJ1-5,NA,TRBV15,CATAGGDSNQPQHF,TGTGCCACCGCCGGGGGTGATAGCAATCAGCCCCAGCATTTT
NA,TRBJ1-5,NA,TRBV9,CASAVGGPGSNQPQHF,TGTGCCTCCGCAGTCGGGGGACCCGGGAGCAATCAGCCCCAGCATTTT
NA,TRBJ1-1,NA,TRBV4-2,CASSQVGGKWALNTEAFF,TGTGCCAGCAGCCAAGTGGGGGGTAAGTGGGCATTGAACACTGAAGCTTTCTTT
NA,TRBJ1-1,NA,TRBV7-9,CASSPVEAFF,TGTGCCAGCAGCCCCGTGGAAGCTTTCTTT
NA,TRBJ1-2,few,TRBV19,CASSIQGTLYGYTF,TGTGCCAGTAGTATACAGGGAACTCTCTATGGCTACACCTTC
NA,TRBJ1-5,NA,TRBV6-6,CASSYGPTESNQPQHF,TGTGCCAGCAGTTACGGGCCAACAGAGAGCAATCAGCCCCAGCATTTT
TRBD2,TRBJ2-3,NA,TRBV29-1,CSVAGMISGGPTDTQYF,TGCAGCGTTGCGGGAATGATTAGCGGGGGCCCCACAGATACGCAGTATTTT
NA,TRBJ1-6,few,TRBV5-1,CASSLARGPGNSPLHF,TGCGCCAGCAGCTTAGCTAGAGGCCCTGGGAATTCACCCCTCCACTTT
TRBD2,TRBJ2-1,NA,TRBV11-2,CASSLALAGGLEQFF,TGTGCCAGCAGCTTAGCCTTGGCGGGGGGGCTTGAGCAGTTCTTC
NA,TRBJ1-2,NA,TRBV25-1,CASPTDSLNYGYTF,TGTGCCAGCCCTACAGACAGCTTAAACTATGGCTACACCTTC
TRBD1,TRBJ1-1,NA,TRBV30,CAWETGETEAFF,TGTGCCTGGGAGACAGGGGAGACTGAAGCTTTCTTT
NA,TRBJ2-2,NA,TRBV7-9,CASRQGYLNTGELFF,TGTGCCAGCAGGCAGGGGTACCTTAACACCGGGGAGCTGTTTTTT
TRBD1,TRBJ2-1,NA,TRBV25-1,CASSESWDSTYNEQFF,TGTGCCAGCAGTGAATCCTGGGACAGTACCTACAATGAGCAGTTCTTC
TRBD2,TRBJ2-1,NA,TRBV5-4,CASSLLTMGGNEQFF,TGTGCCAGCAGCCTCCTGACAATGGGGGGGAATGAGCAGTTCTTC
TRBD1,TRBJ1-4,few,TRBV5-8,CASSLDRAKEKLFF,TGTGCCAGCAGTCTGGACAGGGCGAAAGAAAAACTGTTTTTT
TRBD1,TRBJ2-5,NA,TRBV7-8,CASSFVGTGEEETQYF,TGTGCCAGCAGCTTCGTTGGGACAGGGGAGGAAGAGACCCAGTACTTC
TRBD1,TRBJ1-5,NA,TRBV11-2,CASSPSDRGNQPQHF,TGTGCCAGCAGCCCCAGCGACAGGGGAAATCAGCCCCAGCATTTT
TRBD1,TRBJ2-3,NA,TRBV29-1,CSVDRGQGPYTQYF,TGCAGCGTTGACAGGGGACAGGGCCCGTATACGCAGTATTTT
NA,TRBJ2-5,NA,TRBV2,CASSEGQIQETQYF,TGTGCCAGCAGTGAAGGACAGATCCAAGAGACCCAGTACTTC
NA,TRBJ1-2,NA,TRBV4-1,CASSQAIRGYGYTF,TGCGCCAGCAGCCAAGCGATCAGGGGTTATGGCTACACCTTC
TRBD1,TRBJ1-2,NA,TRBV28,CASRGGVDYGYTF,TGTGCCAGCCGAGGGGGCGTTGACTATGGCTACACCTTC
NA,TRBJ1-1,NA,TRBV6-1,CASSVYRRITEAFF,TGTGCCAGCAGTGTGTACAGGCGTATCACTGAAGCTTTCTTT
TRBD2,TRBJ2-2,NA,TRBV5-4,CASRLTSGGDTGELFF,TGTGCCAGCAGACTAACTAGCGGGGGCGACACCGGGGAGCTGTTTTTT
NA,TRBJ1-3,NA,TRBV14,CASSQASNSGNTIYF,TGTGCCAGCAGCCAAGCCAGTAACTCTGGAAACACCATATATTTT
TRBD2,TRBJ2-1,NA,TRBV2,CASRGTSDYNEQFF,TGTGCCAGCAGGGGGACTAGCGACTACAATGAGCAGTTCTTC
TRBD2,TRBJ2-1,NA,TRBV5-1,CASSRVSGIDYNEQFF,TGCGCCAGCAGCCGGGTGAGCGGGATCGATTACAATGAGCAGTTCTTC
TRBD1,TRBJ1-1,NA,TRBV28,CASSLHIWTGGVLTEAFF,TGTGCCAGCAGTTTACATATTTGGACAGGGGGCGTTCTCACTGAAGCTTTCTTT
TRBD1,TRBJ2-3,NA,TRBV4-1,CASSQEWDRGTDTQYF,TGCGCCAGCAGCCAAGAATGGGACAGGGGCACAGATACGCAGTATTTT
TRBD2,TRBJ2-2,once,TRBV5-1,CATPGLVPGELFF,TGCGCCACCCCGGGACTAGTTCCCGGGGAGCTGTTTTTT
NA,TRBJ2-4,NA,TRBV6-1,CASSEQVTVWSSRIQYF,TGTGCCAGCAGTGAACAGGTGACAGTGTGGTCGTCCCGCATTCAGTACTTC
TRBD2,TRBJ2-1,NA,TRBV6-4,CASSDEASGGVEQFF,TGTGCCAGCAGTGACGAGGCTAGCGGGGGAGTTGAGCAGTTCTTC
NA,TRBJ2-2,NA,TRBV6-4,CASSALAADTGELFF,TGTGCCAGCAGTGCCTTGGCCGCGGACACCGGGGAGCTGTTTTTT
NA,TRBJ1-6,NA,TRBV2,CASSEGQTSSYNSPLHF,TGTGCCAGCAGTGAAGGACAGACGAGCTCCTATAATTCACCCCTCCACTTT
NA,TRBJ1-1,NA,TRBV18,CASSPPWNTEAFF,TGTGCCAGCTCACCACCCTGGAACACTGAAGCTTTCTTT
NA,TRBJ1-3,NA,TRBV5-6,CASSLVRSSGNTIYF,TGTGCCAGCAGCTTGGTAAGGAGCTCTGGAAACACCATATATTTT
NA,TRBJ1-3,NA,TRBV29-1,CSVGQPGNTIYF,TGCAGCGTTGGACAGCCTGGAAACACCATATATTTT